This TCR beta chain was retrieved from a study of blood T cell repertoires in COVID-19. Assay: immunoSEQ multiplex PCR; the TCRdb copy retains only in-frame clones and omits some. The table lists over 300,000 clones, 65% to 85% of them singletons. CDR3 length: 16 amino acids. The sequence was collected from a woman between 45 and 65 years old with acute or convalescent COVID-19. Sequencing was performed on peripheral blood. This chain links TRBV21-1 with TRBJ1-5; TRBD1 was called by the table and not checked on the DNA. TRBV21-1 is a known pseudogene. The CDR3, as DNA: TGTGCCAGCAGCGGGACAGTGGTAATCGGCAATCAGCCCCAGCATTTT. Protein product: CASSGTVVIGNQPQHF.